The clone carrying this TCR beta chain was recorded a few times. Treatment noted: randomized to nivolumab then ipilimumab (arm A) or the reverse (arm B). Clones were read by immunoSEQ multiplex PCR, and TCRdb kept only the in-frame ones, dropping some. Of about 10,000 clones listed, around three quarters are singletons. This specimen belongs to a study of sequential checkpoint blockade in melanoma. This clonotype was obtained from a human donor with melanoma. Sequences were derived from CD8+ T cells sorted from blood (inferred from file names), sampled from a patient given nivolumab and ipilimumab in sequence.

This CDR3 reads CASSPLSGVYNEQFF. The CDR3 DNA sequence: TGTGCCAGCAGCCCCCTATCGGGTGTCTACAATGAGCAGTTCTTC. J is TRBJ2-1 and V is TRBV9; D is ambiguous. Trimming stripped 4 bases from V and 3 bases from J, with 14 bases between. In germline, CDR1 is SGDLS, CDR2 YYNGEE. This CDR3 comprises 15 residues.